The entry below describes one TCR beta chain. No antigen is known for it. No base-level quality is on record; no much larger clone is a single base apart. The immunoSEQ Assay, a bias-controlled multiplex PCR, was used to amplify TCRbeta CDR3 regions from genomic DNA. Per the original workflow: Within the assay, amplification of reference gene primers was used to estimate how many nucleated cells each sample contained. Sequence reads were collapsed and filtered to measure the absolute abundance of every unique TCRbeta CDR3 rearrangement. For each sample, productive Simpson clonality was calculated as the square root of Simpson's diversity index across productive rearrangements. Held by TCRdb, this immuneACCESS table contains in-frame sequences only and omits some clones. Under half of the omission traces to an unresolved V gene where checked; the cause of the rest is unknown. The V and J calls and clone size were taken over from that table, and D and trimming were inferred from the DNA. This sample gives 200,000 to 250,000 clones in total; about four fifths of them show up just once. The biggest ten clones account for 6% to 8% of the sample.

This sample is drawn from a study of blood T cell repertoires in COVID-19 (TCRdb year 2020). Regarding the research as a whole: Samples from collaborators originated in the United States, Italy and Spain and spanned both the acute and convalescent phases of COVID-19. Samples came from the ongoing ImmuneRACE study (first 160 participants) plus 1,254 subjects from 6 global collaborators. The repertoires were released in a freely available public database intended as a resource for research on the immune response to SARS-CoV-2. Subjects who had been exposed to COVID-19, were actively infected with it, or had recovered from it provided the deeply sampled blood TCRbeta repertoires that made up the dataset. The prospective study material was composed of cDNA or gDNA derived from T cells, B-cell-depleted T cells, or PBMCs. HLA class I and class II types, where available, came from metadata supplied by the sample provider rather than from assay-based typing. Nearly every sample came with metadata listing a de-identified subject ID, COVID-19 status, age in years and sex.

At one collaborating source in Seattle, patients were enrolled during active infection and were followed longitudinally through the course of disease. Whole blood was collected in K2EDTA tubes by collaborating institutions according to the institutions' own protocols. For TCRbeta analysis, collaborators shipped samples in one of three forms: frozen whole blood, isolated PBMCs, or DNA extracted from either of those sample types. The germline V gene gives CDR1 as MNHEY and CDR2 as SVGEGT. V is pared back by 6 bases and J by 8 bases, with 21 bases lying between the germline termini. Counted from cysteine to phenylalanine, this CDR3 has 15 amino acids. Just CDR3 DNA is preserved here, 45 bases in frame from base 1. What the research found in general, with its limitations: The amount of clinical and demographic metadata varied by source and participant and was provided uncurated.

This sequence was found in an elderly woman with COVID-19, enrolled during active disease. Sequenced: peripheral blood. Recombination linked TRBV6-2 or TRBV6-3 to TRBJ2-3; a weak D assignment points to TRBD1 (5 bases agree). The bases read TGTGCCAGCAGCTTGACCCCCCAGGGTGGTGCTACGCAGTATTTT. Translated, this is CASSLTPQGGATQYF.